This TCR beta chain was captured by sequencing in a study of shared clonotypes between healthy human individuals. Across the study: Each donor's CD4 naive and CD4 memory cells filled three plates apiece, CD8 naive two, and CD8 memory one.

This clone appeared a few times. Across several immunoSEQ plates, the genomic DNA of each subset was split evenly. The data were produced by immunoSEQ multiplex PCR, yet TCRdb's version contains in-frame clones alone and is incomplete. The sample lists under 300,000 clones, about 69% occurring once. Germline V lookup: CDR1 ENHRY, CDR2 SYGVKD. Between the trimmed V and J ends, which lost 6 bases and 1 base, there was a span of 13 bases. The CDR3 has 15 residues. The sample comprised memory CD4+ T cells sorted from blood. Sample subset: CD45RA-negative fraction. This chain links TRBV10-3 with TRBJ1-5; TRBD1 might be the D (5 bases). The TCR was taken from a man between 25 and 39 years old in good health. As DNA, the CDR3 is TGTGCCATCAGCCGGGACCAAGGGAGCAATCAGCCCCAGCATTTT. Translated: CAISRDQGSNQPQHF.